These T cell receptor beta chains were read from a single sample in a study of beta chain features in type 1 diabetes. Sequencing used immunoSEQ multiplex PCR; TCRdb keeps in-frame clones, though not all of them. The sample lists about 400,000 clones, roughly 13% occurring once. Sequencing was done on a sample of naive CD4+ T cells from blood. The receptors come from a young man in good health. Each CDR3 is given with its conserved first and last residue. Each record gives: D gene, clone size, J gene, V gene, CDR3 DNA, CDR3 protein. D genes are given only for firm matches. Clone size is stated in some rows and not others, as once, few, many or a class when expanded.

>.|.|TRBJ1-5|TRBV30
TGTGCCTGGAGTACTACCTCAGGGGGCAATCAGCCCCAGCATTTT
CAWSTTSGGNQPQHF
>TRBD1|.|TRBJ2-2|TRBV7-2
TGTGCCAGCAGCCCGCTGCCGGGACAGGAAAACACCGGGGAGCTGTTTTTT
CASSPLPGQENTGELFF
>TRBD1|.|TRBJ2-1|TRBV9
TGTGCCAGCAGCGGAGACTCACAGGGGGCGACCTACAATGAGCAGTTCTTC
CASSGDSQGATYNEQFF
>TRBD1|few|TRBJ1-2|TRBV4-3
TGCGCCAGCAGCCCTTACAGGGGGCAGGGCTACACCTTC
CASSPYRGQGYTF
>TRBD2|.|TRBJ2-4|TRBV9
TGTGCCAGCAGCGTACGGGGGGACTTAGCCAAAAACATTCAGTACTTC
CASSVRGDLAKNIQYF
>TRBD1|many|TRBJ1-1|TRBV29-1
TGCAGCGTCCAGACAGGGGGCTCAAACACTGAAGCTTTCTTT
CSVQTGGSNTEAFF
>TRBD2|.|TRBJ2-3|TRBV30
TGTGCCTGGAGTGCCAAGCTAGCGGGGGCAGATACGCAGTATTTT
CAWSAKLAGADTQYF
>.|few|TRBJ1-6|TRBV19
TGTGCCAGTAGTATGCAGAGGGCTGGGGCACCCCTCCACTTT
CASSMQRAGAPLHF
>.|few|TRBJ2-1|TRBV5-4
TGTGCCAGCCGAACTGGGGGCCCGGGGCCCAATGAGCAGTTCTTC
CASRTGGPGPNEQFF
>TRBD1|few|TRBJ2-1|TRBV29-1
TGCAGCGTCGACAGGGCCAGGAGCTCCTACAATGAGCAGTTCTTC
CSVDRARSSYNEQFF
>TRBD2|.|TRBJ2-3|TRBV7-2
TGTGCCAGCAGCTTGACTAGCGGGAGGACAGATACGCAGTATTTT
CASSLTSGRTDTQYF
>.|few|TRBJ2-5|TRBV5-1
TGCGCCAGCAGCTTGGGACAGTTACAAGAGACCCAGTACTTC
CASSLGQLQETQYF
>TRBD1|.|TRBJ2-5|TRBV27
TGTGCCAGCAGTTTTGACAGGGGGGAAGAGACCCAGTACTTC
CASSFDRGEETQYF
>TRBD1|.|TRBJ1-4|TRBV30
TGTGCCTGGAGTTCTAAATGGACAGGGGGTGCTAATGAAAAACTGTTTTTT
CAWSSKWTGGANEKLFF
>.|.|TRBJ1-4|TRBV5-1
TGCGCCAGCAGCCCGCGACACAGTGCAACTAATGAAAAACTGTTTTTT
CASSPRHSATNEKLFF
>TRBD1|few|TRBJ2-7|TRBV28
TGTGCCAGCAGAACCGACAGGGTGGTGTTATACGAGCAGTACTTC
CASRTDRVVLYEQYF
>TRBD1|.|TRBJ2-2|TRBV19
TGTGCCAGTAGTATCCGGGACAGGGATTCCGGGGAGCTGTTTTTT
CASSIRDRDSGELFF
>TRBD1|few|TRBJ1-1|TRBV7-9
TGTGCCAGCAGTCTCAGGACAGGGTCCTCCACTGAAGCTTTCTTT
CASSLRTGSSTEAFF
>TRBD2|.|TRBJ2-1|TRBV11-1
TGTGCCAGCACCCGGGGGGGGGCAGGCAACAATGAGCAGTTCTTC
CASTRGGAGNNEQFF
>TRBD1|few|TRBJ2-7|TRBV7-2
TGTGCCAGCAGCGTAGGATACCGACAGGGGGCGACTAATTTC
CASSVGYRQGATNF
>TRBD1|few|TRBJ2-3|TRBV29-1
TGCAGCGTTAGGGACAGAGCTAGCACAGATACGCAGTATTTT
CSVRDRASTDTQYF
>TRBD2|.|TRBJ2-1|TRBV4-2
TGTGCCAGCAGCCTGTGGGGACTAGGCTCCTACAATGAGCAGTTCTTC
CASSLWGLGSYNEQFF
>TRBD1|few|TRBJ2-5|TRBV15
TGTGCCACCAGCAGAGATGGACAGGGACCCGAGACCCAGTACTTC
CATSRDGQGPETQYF
>.|.|TRBJ1-1|TRBV5-5
TGTGCCAGCAGCTTGCTCCTTCGGAACACTGAAGCTTTCTTT
CASSLLLRNTEAFF
>.|few|TRBJ1-1|TRBV19
TGTGCCAGTAGTATGGAACCCGGGGTCACGGTGGCTGAAGCTTTCTTT
CASSMEPGVTVAEAFF
>TRBD1|few|TRBJ1-2|TRBV18
TGTGCCAGCTCACCACCAGGACAGGGGAATGGCTACACCTTC
CASSPPGQGNGYTF
>.|.|TRBJ1-2|TRBV30
TGTGCCTGGGCGACAGGACCCTATGGCTACACCTTC
CAWATGPYGYTF
>.|few|TRBJ2-3|TRBV10-3
TGTGCCATCAGTGACCCTGGAAGGAGTAGCGATACGCAGTATTTT
CAISDPGRSSDTQYF
>.|.|TRBJ1-5|TRBV27
TGTGCCAGCAGTCCCTGGGCGGGACGGAGCAATCAGCCCCAGCATTTT
CASSPWAGRSNQPQHF
>TRBD2|.|TRBJ2-3|TRBV5-8
TGTGCCAGCACCTGGCGTAGCGGGGGGAGCACAGATACGCAGTATTTT
CASTWRSGGSTDTQYF
>.|.|TRBJ1-1|TRBV18
TGTGCCAGCTCACCCGTAATTGAGGGGGTGAGGGACACTGAAGCTTTCTTT
CASSPVIEGVRDTEAFF
>.|.|TRBJ1-2|TRBV6-5
TGTGCCAGCAGTTACTCGAGCGGCCATGGCTATGGCTACACCTTC
CASSYSSGHGYGYTF
>.|few|TRBJ1-5|TRBV4-3
TGCGCCAGCAGCCAAGATCGGGGGAATCAGCCCCAGCATTTT
CASSQDRGNQPQHF
>TRBD1|few|TRBJ2-1|TRBV5-1
TGCGCCAGCAGCCCGAGAAGTACAGGGGCCGCTCCCATCTACAATGAGCAGTTCTTC
CASSPRSTGAAPIYNEQFF
>TRBD2|few|TRBJ2-7|TRBV5-5
TGTGCCAGCAGTAAATTGGGGGGGTCCGACGAGCAGTACTTC
CASSKLGGSDEQYF
>.|.|TRBJ2-7|TRBV28
TGTGCCAGCAGTCGGACCGGGATTAGCTCCTACGAGCAGTACTTC
CASSRTGISSYEQYF
>TRBD1|few|TRBJ2-6|TRBV18
TGTGCCAGCTCAGCCTGGACAGGAAACTCTGGGGCCAACGTCCTGACTTTC
CASSAWTGNSGANVLTF
>TRBD2|few|TRBJ2-1|TRBV7-3
TGTGCCAGCAGCCCAACTAGCGGATACAATGAGCAGTTCTTC
CASSPTSGYNEQFF
>TRBD1|.|TRBJ2-5|TRBV5-6
TGTGCCAGCAGCTTGCAGGGGGCCGGTCAAGAGACCCAGTACTTC
CASSLQGAGQETQYF
>.|.|TRBJ2-7|TRBV18
TGTGCCAGCTCACCACGGGCGGGTGTCTCCTACGAGCAGTACTTC
CASSPRAGVSYEQYF
>.|few|TRBJ1-2|TRBV5-1
TGCGCCAGCAGCTTGGTGGTTGGGCAGCAAGGCTATGGCTACACCTTC
CASSLVVGQQGYGYTF
>TRBD1|few|TRBJ2-3|TRBV4-3
TGCGCCAGCAGCCAGCAGGACAGGGCCGGCACAGATACGCAGTATTTT
CASSQQDRAGTDTQYF
>.|few|TRBJ2-7|TRBV7-2
TGTGCCAGCAGCTCGGGACTCCAATACGAGCAGTACTTC
CASSSGLQYEQYF